This record looks at one T cell receptor (beta chain) sequence and its context. Profiling relied on immunoSEQ multiplex PCR, and the TCRdb table lists in-frame clones only, not all of them. The repertoire holds 150,000 or so clones, with around nine tenths as singletons. V lost 5 bases and J 2 bases, leaving 14 bases between the germline ends. This CDR3 region has 15 residues. Looked up from germline, CDR1 is SEHNR and CDR2 is FQNEAQ (reference sequence). This entry is derived from a study of T cell responses to AZD1222 COVID-19 vaccine. Source: peripheral blood, taken 28 days after the second AZD1222 dose. The chain has TRBV7-9 and TRBJ2-3, with D perhaps given as TRBD1 or TRBD2 (7 bases each). The sequence came from an adult who received the AZD1222 COVID-19 vaccine. CDR3: CASSPQGGDTDTQYF. The DNA for the CDR3 is TGTGCCAGCAGCCCCCAGGGGGGGGACACAGATACGCAGTATTTT.